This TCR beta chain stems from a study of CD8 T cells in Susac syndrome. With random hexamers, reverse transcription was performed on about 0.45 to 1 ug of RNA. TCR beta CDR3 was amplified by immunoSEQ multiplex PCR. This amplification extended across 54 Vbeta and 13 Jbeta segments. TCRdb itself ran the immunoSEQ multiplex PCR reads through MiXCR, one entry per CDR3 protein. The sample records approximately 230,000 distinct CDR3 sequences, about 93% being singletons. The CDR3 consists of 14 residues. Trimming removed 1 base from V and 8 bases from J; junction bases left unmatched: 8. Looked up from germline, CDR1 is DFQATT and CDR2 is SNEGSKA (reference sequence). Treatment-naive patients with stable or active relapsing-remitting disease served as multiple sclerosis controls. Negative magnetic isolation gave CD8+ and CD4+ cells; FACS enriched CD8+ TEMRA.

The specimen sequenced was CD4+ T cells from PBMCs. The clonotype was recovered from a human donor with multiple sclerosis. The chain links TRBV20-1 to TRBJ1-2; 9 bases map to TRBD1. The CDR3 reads CSARAPDRGEGYTF. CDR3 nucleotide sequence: TGCAGTGCTAGAGCCCCCGACAGGGGGGAAGGCTACACCTTC.